This entry lists 18 T cell receptor beta chains sequenced from one sample in a study of Ad26.COV2.S vaccination and SARS-CoV-2 variants. Treatment: roughly 18 received Ad26.COV2.S at low or high dose, single or two shots; about 5 received placebo; per-sample allocation not given. Day 63 following the first vaccine or placebo injection was when the samples were taken. Here immunoSEQ multiplex PCR was the method, and the copy in TCRdb shows in-frame clones only, minus some. The table lists under 600,000 clones, 89% of them singletons, with 1.7% in the top ten. The starting material was peripheral blood, obtained in a trial of Ad26.COV2.S vaccine versus placebo. These receptors all come from a person aged 18-60 years who received the Ad26.COV2.S COVID-19 vaccine or a placebo.

Comments on this clone: One end of the junction does not line up with germline, which may come from a read error. The chain couples TRBV7-7 to TRBJ2-2, with 9 bases that match TRBD1. Germline CDR1 and CDR2: SSHAT and FNYEAQ (reference sequence). This CDR3 has 15 residues. CDR3 amino acids: CASSSTGGNNGELFF. CDR3 coding DNA: TGTGCTAGCAGCTCGACAGGGGGTAATAACGGGGAGCTGTTTTTT.

The CDR3, as DNA: TGTGCCAGCAGTCCCGGACAGGCAATTACCTACGAGCAGTACTTC. Translation: CASSPGQAITYEQYF. The rearrangement joins TRBV27 to TRBJ2-7; TRBD1 aligns across 7 bases. The V and J ends lost 5 bases and 2 bases, in that order; junction bases with no gene match: 9. The CDR3 is 15 amino acids. Germline CDR1 MNHEY, CDR2 SMNVEV (reference sequence).

V is TRBV19 and J is TRBJ1-6; D call uncertain. The CDR3 is made up of 13 amino acids. CDR1 and CDR2 from the germline V gene are LNHDA and SQIVND (reference sequence). Between the trimmed V and J ends, which lost 8 bases and 5 bases, there was a span of 10 bases. CDR3 residues: CASRSGDNSPLHF. CDR3 DNA: TGTGCCAGTCGGTCCGGCGATAATTCACCCCTCCACTTT.

V is TRBV6-5 and J is TRBJ2-5, with D perhaps given as TRBD1 or TRBD2 (6 bases each). Germline V lookup: CDR1 MNHEY, CDR2 SVGAGI. Trimming took 6 bases from V and 7 from J, leaving 12 bases between them. The CDR3 runs 12 residues. DNA of the CDR3: TGTGCCAGCAGCACCCCGGGGGCGACCCAGTACTTC. It specifies CASSTPGATQYF.

The chain links TRBV30 to TRBJ1-2; unclear D gene. The V and J ends lost 3 bases and 8 bases respectively, with 16 bases between them. Germline V gene lookup returns CDR1 GTSNPN and CDR2 SVGIG (reference sequence). This CDR3 is 13 amino acids long. The CDR3 spells CAWSVNSLWGYTF. In DNA, the CDR3 is TGTGCCTGGAGCGTAAACAGCCTTTGGGGCTACACCTTC.

The chain carries TRBV28 and TRBJ2-7; D remains unclear. V lost 6 bases, J lost 2 bases, and 11 bases lay in between. The CDR3 is 13 residues long. Per germline, CDR1 MDHEN and CDR2 SYDVKM. The CDR3 is CASSPHRTYEQYF. The CDR3, as DNA: TGTGCCAGCAGCCCTCATCGGACCTACGAGCAGTACTTC.

Of note for this clone: The identical CDR3 is also encoded by other nucleotide sequences in the sample. The genes are TRBV5-1 and TRBJ2-3; D gene unclear. Trimming removed 0 bases at V and 1 base at J, with 6 bases between. Germline values: CDR1 SGHRS, CDR2 YFSETQ. The CDR3 has 14 amino acids. The CDR3 region has the DNA TGCGCCAGCAGCTTGGCCGGTGGCACAGATACGCAGTATTTT. Translation: CASSLAGGTDTQYF.

J is TRBJ2-7 and V is TRBV7-9; either TRBD1 or TRBD2 may supply D (6 bases each). Germline-derived CDR1 and CDR2 are SEHNR and FQNEAQ (reference sequence). V was clipped by 5 bases and J by 2 bases, with 22 bases between them. This CDR3 has 17 residues. CDR3 amino acids: CASSHRDTGRFPYEQYF. DNA of the CDR3: TGTGCCAGCAGCCATAGGGACACAGGGAGGTTCCCCTACGAGCAGTACTTC. Full variable domain (remainder filled in from reference TRBV7-9 and TRBJ2-7): DTGVSQNPRHKITKRGQNVTFRCDPISEHNRLYWYRQTLGQGPEFLTYFQNEAQLEKSRLLSDRFSAERPKGSFSTLEIQRTEQGDSAMYLCASSHRDTGRFPYEQYFGPGTRLTVT.

The rearrangement uses TRBV28 and TRBJ2-7; 7 bases line up with TRBD1. The germline V gene encodes CDR1 MDHEN and CDR2 SYDVKM. There are 10 residues in the CDR3. V was pared by 3 bases and J by 13 bases, with 3 bases of the junction left unmatched. The DNA of the CDR3 is TGTGCCAGCAGTTTGGGGACAGTTTACTTC. Encoded protein: CASSLGTVYF. The full variable domain, its missing parts supplied by reference TRBV28 and TRBJ2-7, is DVKVTQSSRYLVKRTGEKVFLECVQDMDHENMFWYRQDPGLGLRLIYFSYDVKMKEKGDIPEGYSVSREKKERFSLILESASTNQTSMYLCASSLGTVYFGPGTRLTVT.

The chain recombines TRBV15 with TRBJ1-2; D not certain. There are 14 residues in the CDR3. CDR1 LNHNV and CDR2 YYDKDF come from the germline V gene (reference sequence). V was clipped by 1 base and J by 8 bases, with 14 bases between them. CDR3 nucleotide sequence: TGTGCCACCAGCAGAGGGGTTCTTAACCCGGGCTACACCTTC. Translation: CATSRGVLNPGYTF. Looking up the rest from reference TRBV15 and TRBJ1-2 gives the full variable domain: DAMVIQNPRYQVTQFGKPVTLSCSQTLNHNVMYWYQQKSSQAPKLLFHYYDKDFNNEADTPDNFQSRRPNTSFCFLDIRSPGLGDTAMYLCATSRGVLNPGYTFGSGTRLTVV.

The chain joins TRBV25-1 to TRBJ2-5; either TRBD1 or TRBD2 may fit D (5 bases each). V gave up 6 bases and J gave up 3 bases, with 8 bases separating them. The germline CDR1 and CDR2 sequences are MGHDK and SYGVNS. The CDR3 spans 12 residues. The CDR3 spells CASRRGEETQYF. The CDR3 DNA follows: TGTGCCAGCAGGAGGGGCGAAGAGACCCAGTACTTC.

The V call is TRBV24-1, the J call TRBJ2-5, with D perhaps matching TRBD1 (5 bases). Per the germline V gene, CDR1 is KGHDR and CDR2 is SFDVKD. Trimming left V 2 bases short and J 4 bases short, with 7 bases between. The CDR3 extends over 13 amino acids. The CDR3 DNA follows: TGTGCCACCAGTGATTCAGGGCGAGAGACCCAGTACTTC. Its protein product is CATSDSGRETQYF.

The J gene is TRBJ2-6, the V gene TRBV2, with D maybe TRBD2 (6 bases). The CDR3 extends over 14 amino acids. Trimming removed 6 bases at V and 0 bases at J, with 6 bases between. The V gene's germline CDR1 is SNHLY and CDR2 FYNNEI. CDR3 residues: CASRGLSGANVLTF. Here the CDR3 DNA reads TGTGCCAGCAGGGGACTCTCTGGGGCCAACGTCCTGACTTTC. Looking up the rest from reference TRBV2 and TRBJ2-6 gives the full variable domain: EPEVTQTPSHQVTQMGQEVILRCVPISNHLYFYWYRQILGQKVEFLVSFYNNEISEKSEIFDDQFSVERPDGSNFTLKIRSTKLEDSAMYFCASRGLSGANVLTFGAGSRLTVL.

This chain connects TRBV28 to TRBJ2-7; TRBD1 matches at 9 bases. The CDR3 runs 14 residues. CDR1 is MDHEN and CDR2 is SYDVKM in the germline V gene. V trimming: 5 bases; J trimming: 3 bases; junction bases outside the gene matches: 5. CDR3 in DNA: TGTGCCAGCAGTGGATCGACAGGGGGCTACGAGCAGTACTTC. It translates to CASSGSTGGYEQYF.

The chain employs TRBV7-2 and TRBJ2-7, with 9 bases matching TRBD1. Germline values: CDR1 SGHTA, CDR2 FQGNSA. This CDR3 is 13 amino acids long. V lost 5 bases to trimming and J lost 5 bases; unmatched junction nucleotides: 4. The CDR3 sequence: CASSTTGGNEQYF. The CDR3 DNA reads as TGTGCCAGCAGCACGACAGGGGGGAACGAGCAGTACTTC. The variable domain in full, with the rest retrieved from reference TRBV7-2 and TRBJ2-7, is GAGVSQSPSNKVTEKGKDVELRCDPISGHTALYWYRQSLGQGLEFLIYFQGNSAPDKSGLPSDRFSAERTGGSVSTLTIQRTQQEDSAVYLCASSTTGGNEQYFGPGTRLTVT.

V gene TRBV18 combines with J gene TRBJ1-2, with D uncertain. The CDR3 runs 15 residues. V gave up 2 bases and J gave up 0 bases, with 10 bases separating them. Germline V CDR1 and CDR2: KGHSH, LQKENI. In nucleotides, the CDR3 is TGTGCCAGCTCACCAAAATTCGACTCTAACTATGGCTACACCTTC. It specifies CASSPKFDSNYGYTF.

V usage is TRBV4-1 and J usage is TRBJ2-7; 10 bases align to TRBD2. In germline, CDR1 is MGHRA, CDR2 YSYEKL. The CDR3 consists of 15 residues. V lost 2 bases to trimming and J lost 3 bases; unmatched junction nucleotides: 4. The CDR3 loop is CASSQKASGSYEQYF. CDR3 bases: TGCGCCAGCAGCCAAAAAGCTAGCGGGAGCTACGAGCAGTACTTC.

This chain joins TRBV28 and TRBJ1-3; D is undetermined. Germline V CDR1 and CDR2: MDHEN, SYDVKM. The CDR3 has 14 amino acids. V lost 5 bases, J lost 0 bases, and 8 bases lay in between. The CDR3 protein is CASSPTLSGNTIYF. As DNA, the CDR3 is TGTGCCAGCAGTCCCACACTCTCTGGAAACACCATATATTTT.